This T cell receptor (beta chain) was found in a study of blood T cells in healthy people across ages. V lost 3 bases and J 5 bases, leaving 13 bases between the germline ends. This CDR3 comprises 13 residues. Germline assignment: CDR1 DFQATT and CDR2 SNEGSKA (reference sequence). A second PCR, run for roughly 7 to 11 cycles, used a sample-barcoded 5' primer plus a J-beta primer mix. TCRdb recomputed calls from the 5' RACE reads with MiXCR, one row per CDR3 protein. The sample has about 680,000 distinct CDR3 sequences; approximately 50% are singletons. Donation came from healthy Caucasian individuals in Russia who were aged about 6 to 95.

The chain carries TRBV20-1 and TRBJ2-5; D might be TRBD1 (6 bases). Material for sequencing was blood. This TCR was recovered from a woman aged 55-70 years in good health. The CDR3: CSARQGTGETQYF. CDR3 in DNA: TGCAGTGCTAGGCAGGGGACCGGCGAGACCCAGTACTTC.